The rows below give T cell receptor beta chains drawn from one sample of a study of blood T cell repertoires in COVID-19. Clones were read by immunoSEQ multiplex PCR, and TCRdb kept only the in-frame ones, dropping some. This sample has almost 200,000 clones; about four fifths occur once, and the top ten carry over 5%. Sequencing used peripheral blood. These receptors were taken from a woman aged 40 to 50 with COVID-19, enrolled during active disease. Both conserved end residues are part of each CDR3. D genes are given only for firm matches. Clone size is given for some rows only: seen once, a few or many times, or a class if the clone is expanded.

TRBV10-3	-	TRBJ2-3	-	TGTGCCATCAGTGAGTCGTTGATTCGACAGACCCGAGGAGATACGCAGTATTTT	CAISESLIRQTRGDTQYF
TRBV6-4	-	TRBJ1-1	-	TGTGCCAGCAGGAGATCCGGGAGCAACACTGAAGCTTTCTTT	CASRRSGSNTEAFF
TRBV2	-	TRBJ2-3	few	TGTGCCAGCGGGGCAGAGGCGAGAACAGATACGCAGTATTTT	CASGAEARTDTQYF
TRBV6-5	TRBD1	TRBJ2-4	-	TGTGCCAGCAGTTCGAGGACAGGTCAAAACATTCAGTACTTC	CASSSRTGQNIQYF
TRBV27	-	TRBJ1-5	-	TGTGCCAGCACCACATGGAGTGGGAGCAATCAGCCCCAGCATTTT	CASTTWSGSNQPQHF
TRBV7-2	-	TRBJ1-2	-	TGTGCCAGCAGGCCCGGGGGGCAATTAGATGGCTACACCTTC	CASRPGGQLDGYTF
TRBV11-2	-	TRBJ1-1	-	TGTGCCAGCAGCTTAGTATCCCGCACTGAAGCTTTCTTT	CASSLVSRTEAFF
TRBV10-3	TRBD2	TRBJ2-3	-	TGTGCCATCAGTGTTTCGGGGCGGGGGGGCACAGATACGCAGTATTTT	CAISVSGRGGTDTQYF
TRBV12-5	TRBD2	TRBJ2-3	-	TGTGCTAGCATCAAACTAGCGGGAGAGCCGCAGTATTTT	CASIKLAGEPQYF
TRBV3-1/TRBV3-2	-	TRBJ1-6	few	TGTGCCAGCAGCCAAGGGGGCCCGACCTATAATTCACCCCTCCACTTT	CASSQGGPTYNSPLHF
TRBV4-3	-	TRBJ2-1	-	TGCGCCAGCAGCCAAGAGGGCGGGGTCACACACAATGAGCAGTTCTTC	CASSQEGGVTHNEQFF
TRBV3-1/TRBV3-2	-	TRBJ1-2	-	TGTGCCAGCAGCCAAACAGTCGATGGCTACACCTTC	CASSQTVDGYTF
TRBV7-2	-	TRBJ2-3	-	TGTGCCAGCAGCTTAGTTGGCACCACAGATACGCAGTATTTT	CASSLVGTTDTQYF
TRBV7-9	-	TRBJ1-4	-	TGTGCCAGCAGCTTCTACAGGTCGACTGACGAAAAACTGTTTTTT	CASSFYRSTDEKLFF
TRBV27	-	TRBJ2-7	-	TGTGCCAGCAGTGAAGCCCCCCCGTGGGCCTCCTACGAGCAGTACTTC	CASSEAPPWASYEQYF
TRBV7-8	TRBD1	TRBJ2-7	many	TGTGCCAGCAGCTTCCGGGACAGGCTCTACGAGCAGTACTTC	CASSFRDRLYEQYF
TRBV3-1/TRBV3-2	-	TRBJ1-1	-	TGTGCCAGCAGCCAAGAAGGGGGAACTGAAGCTTTCTTT	CASSQEGGTEAFF
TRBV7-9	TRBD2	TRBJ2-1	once	TGTGCCAGCAGCTCCAAAGCGCTAGCGGGAGGGCCCCCCAGTGAGCAGTTCTTC	CASSSKALAGGPPSEQFF
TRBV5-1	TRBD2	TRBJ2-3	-	TGCGCCAGCAGCCGAGGTAGCGGGGGCCGTGCTAGCACAGATACGCAGTATTTT	CASSRGSGGRASTDTQYF
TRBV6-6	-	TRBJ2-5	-	TGTGCCAGCAGCCTTGGGCCAGAGACCCAGTACTTC	CASSLGPETQYF
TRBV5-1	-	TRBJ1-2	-	TGCGCCAGCAGCTTGGTAACGTCTAGGCAGGGGCTCGGTGCCTCCTATGGCTACACCTTC	CASSLVTSRQGLGASYGYTF
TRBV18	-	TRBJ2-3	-	TGTGCCAGCTCCCCCCTCTCGACAGCTGATACGCAGTATTTT	CASSPLSTADTQYF
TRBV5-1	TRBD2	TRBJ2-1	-	TGCGCCAGCAGCTTGGCGGGTAGCGGGAGCAATGAGCAGTTCTTC	CASSLAGSGSNEQFF
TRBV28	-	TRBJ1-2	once	TGTGCCAGCAGTTTAAGCGGGGACAACCCCCACTATGGCTACACCTTC	CASSLSGDNPHYGYTF
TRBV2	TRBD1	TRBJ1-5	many	TGTGCCAGCAGCCCACAGGGGGCGCGGCAGCCCCAGCATTTT	CASSPQGARQPQHF
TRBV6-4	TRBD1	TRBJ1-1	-	TGTGCCAGCAGTTCCGGGACAGAGAACACTGAAGCTTTCTTT	CASSSGTENTEAFF
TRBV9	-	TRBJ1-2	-	TGTGCCAGCAGCGCCGGGGCGGGGGGAACGGGTGGCTACACCTTC	CASSAGAGGTGGYTF
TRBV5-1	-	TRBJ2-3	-	TGCGCCAGCAGTTTGCCGGGGAATACGCAGTATTTT	CASSLPGNTQYF
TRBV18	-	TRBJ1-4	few	TGTGCCAGCTCACCTCGGGGGGGGGAAGATGAAAAACTGTTTTTT	CASSPRGGEDEKLFF
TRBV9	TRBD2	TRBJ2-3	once	TGTGCCAGCGGTCCCCTGACTAGCGGGGGGGCAGATACGCAGTATTTT	CASGPLTSGGADTQYF
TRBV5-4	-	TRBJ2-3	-	TGTGCCAGCAGACAGGGCACAGATACGCAGTATTTT	CASRQGTDTQYF
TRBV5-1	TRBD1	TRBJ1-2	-	TGCGCCAGCAGCTTGGGACAGGGCCTCGATGGCTACACCTTC	CASSLGQGLDGYTF
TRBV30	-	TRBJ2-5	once	TGTGCCGGTAGCGCCACCGACCGCCAAGAGACCCAGTACTTC	CAGSATDRQETQYF
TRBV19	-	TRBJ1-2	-	TGTGCCAGTTCCCGGGTGCAGGGGGGCTACACCTTC	CASSRVQGGYTF
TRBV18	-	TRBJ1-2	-	TGTGCCAGCTCACCCCAGGGGAACTATGGCTACACCTTC	CASSPQGNYGYTF
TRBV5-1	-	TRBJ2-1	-	TGCGCCAGCAGCTTGGGACGAGGTCCGTCCTACAATGAGCAGTTCTTC	CASSLGRGPSYNEQFF
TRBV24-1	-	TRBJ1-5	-	TGTGCCACCAGTCTTCAGGGGCGATTCCTCAATCAGCCCCAGCATTTT	CATSLQGRFLNQPQHF
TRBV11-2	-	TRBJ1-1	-	TGTGCCAGCAGCTTGTTGGCAGGGACTAACACTGAAGCTTTCTTT	CASSLLAGTNTEAFF
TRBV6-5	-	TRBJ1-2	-	TGTGCCAGCAGCACCGACAGGCTCTATGGCTACACCTTC	CASSTDRLYGYTF
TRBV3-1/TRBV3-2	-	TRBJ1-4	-	TGTGCCAGCAGCCACGCACAGGATGAAAAACTGTTTTTT	CASSHAQDEKLFF
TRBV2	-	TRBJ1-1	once	TGTGCCAGCAGTGATCTGGGGGCCATGAACACTGAAGCTTTCTTT	CASSDLGAMNTEAFF
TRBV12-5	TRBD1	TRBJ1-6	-	TGTGCTAGTCCCCTCGGACAGGCGATTAGCTCCTATAATTCACCCCTCCACTTT	CASPLGQAISSYNSPLHF
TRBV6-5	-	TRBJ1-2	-	TGTGCCAGCAGTTACTCGGGAGCAGGGGCGCGGGTCTACACCTTC	CASSYSGAGARVYTF
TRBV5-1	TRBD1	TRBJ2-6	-	TGCGCCAGCAGCACGGGACAGGTGGGCCTCTCTGGGGCCAACGTCCTGACTTTC	CASSTGQVGLSGANVLTF
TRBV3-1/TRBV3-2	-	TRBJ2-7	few	TGTGCCAGCAGCCAAGGTCTAGGAGGCTACGAGCAGTACTTC	CASSQGLGGYEQYF